Shown below are 27 T cell receptor beta chains from a single sample sequenced in a study of tumor-infiltrating lymphocytes in primary liver carcinoma. A constant-region primer primed TCR beta cDNA synthesis from around 500 ng of total RNA. The TCR beta library was amplified through three nested multiplex PCR rounds in a modified ARM-PCR procedure. The study ran its first two PCR rounds for roughly 9 cycles each, using TRBV1-TRBV30 forward primers and a C-beta reverse primer. TCRdb recomputed calls from the multiplex PCR reads with MiXCR, one row per CDR3 protein. The sample includes tens of thousands of distinct CDR3 sequences, approximately 80% of them seen just once. From unsorted bulk tissue weighing roughly 17-31 mg, DNA and RNA were co-extracted. Sequencing was carried out using liver tumor tissue from sampling region 5. The subset is: tumor region T5, tumor centre. These receptors were obtained from a man aged 35 to 55 with primary liver carcinoma and hepatitis B virus infection.

This clonotype appeared a single time. The rearrangement uses TRBV29-1 and TRBJ2-7; D is unclear. The CDR3 is made up of 13 amino acids. V gave up 4 bases and J gave up 9 bases, with 19 bases separating them. CDR1 SQVTM and CDR2 ANQGSEA come from the germline V gene. CDR3 DNA: TGCAGCGTTGGAATCGGTGCGTCCCACGGGCAGTACTTC. Encoded protein: CSVGIGASHGQYF.

A note on this clonotype: This may stem from a read error, because a much larger clone lies one nucleotide away. The V call is TRBV2, the J call TRBJ1-1; D gene ambiguous. Looked up from germline, CDR1 is SNHLY and CDR2 is FYNNEI. Trimming took 7 bases from V and 5 from J, leaving 11 bases between them. There are 12 residues in the CDR3. CDR3 sequence: CASNTVETEAFF. CDR3 nucleotides: TGTGCCAGCAACACGGTTGAAACTGAAGCTTTCTTT.

In regard to this clonotype: This CDR3 fails to terminate in the conserved phenylalanine or tryptophan, so it likely reflects a read error. The chain is built from TRBV6-2 or TRBV6-3 and TRBJ1-5; D possibly corresponds to TRBD1 (6 bases). Germline V gene lookup returns CDR1 MNHEY and CDR2 SVGEGT. The CDR3 length is 15 residues. CDR3 in amino acids: CASSLDSYCNQPQHS. For the CDR3, the DNA is TGTGCCAGCAGTTTGGACAGTTATTGCAATCAGCCTCAGCATTCT.

A remark on this clonotype: The junction departs from germline at one end; a sequencing error may be responsible. The gene calls are TRBV6-1 and TRBJ2-2; 13 positions agree with TRBD2. There are 16 residues in the CDR3. In germline, CDR1 is MNHNS, CDR2 SASEGT. The CDR3 DNA is TGTGTCAGCAGTGGTCCGGGACTAGCGGGGACCGGGGAGTTGTTTTTT. It is translated as CVSSGPGLAGTGELFF.

Comments on this clonotype: A read error may produce the germline difference seen at one junction end. The chain has TRBV4-3 and TRBJ2-7; no reliable D call. This CDR3 comprises 15 residues. Germline lookup yields CDR1 LGHNA and CDR2 YSLEER. The CDR3 bases are TGCGCCAGCAGTCAAGATCGGAAGACTCCCTACGAGCAGTATTTC. Encoded protein: CASSQDRKTPYEQYF.

As to this clonotype: Germline and junction disagree at one end, which may indicate a read error. The V call is TRBV14, the J call TRBJ2-7, with D perhaps being TRBD1 or TRBD2 (5 bases each). Germline V lookup: CDR1 SGHDN, CDR2 FVKESK. CDR3 length: 12 residues. This CDR3 is CTSSQMGVEQYF. Written as DNA, the CDR3 is TGTACCAGCAGCCAAATGGGGGTCGAGCAATACTTC.

This chain joins TRBV11-2 and TRBJ1-2, with no clear D. The CDR3 has 15 amino acids. CDR1 and CDR2 (germline): SGHAT, FQNNGV. The V end was cut by 6 bases, the J end by 7 bases, with 21 bases between. The CDR3 spells CASSLAPVGLAGYTF. The CDR3 DNA reads as TGTGCCAGCAGTTTGGCACCAGTGGGGTTGGCTGGCTACACCTTC.

This clonotype was detected only once. An end of the junction does not agree with germline; a read error may underlie this. The chain combines TRBV4-1 with TRBJ1-4; maybe TRBD1 (5 bases). The CDR3 has 14 amino acids. Germline lookup yields CDR1 MGHRA and CDR2 YSYEKL. CDR3 sequence: CASSQCDSTEKLFF. In DNA form, the CDR3 reads TGCGCTAGCAGCCAGTGTGACAGTACAGAAAAACTGTTTTTT.

This clonotype was seen repeatedly, ten times or more. This may be a read error: a much more frequent sequence differs by one nucleotide. The chain carries TRBV10-2 and TRBJ2-7, with a tentative D call TRBD2 (6 bases). Germline values: CDR1 WSHSY, CDR2 SAAADI. The CDR3 length is 12 residues. This CDR3 reads CVSGHYPDEQYF. The CDR3 nucleotides are TGCGTCAGCGGGCACTATCCTGACGAGCAGTACTTC.

This clonotype is medium-sized within its sample. This chain connects TRBV7-8 to TRBJ2-3, with TRBD1 matching over 7 bases. This CDR3 is built from 16 residues. Trimming at V came to 7 bases and at J to 2 bases, leaving 12 bases not matched to a gene. Germline V gene sequence: CDR1 SGHVS, CDR2 FQNEAQ. CDR3 sequence: CASTLKGAQNTDTQYF. The CDR3 DNA reads as TGTGCCAGCACCCTCAAGGGGGCGCAGAACACAGATACGCAGTATTTT.

Note on this clonotype: The junction differs from germline at one of its ends, possibly a read error. The chain joins TRBV6-6 to TRBJ1-6, with a tentative D call TRBD1 (5 bases). Germline V gene data show CDR1 as MNHNY and CDR2 as SVGAGI (reference sequence). The CDR3 runs to 14 residues. The CDR3 DNA reads TGTGCCAGTAGTTCCTCAGGGAGAGATTCACCCCTCCACTTT. This codes for CASSSSGRDSPLHF.

To note about this clonotype: Relative to the germline gene, one junction end is altered; a read error may explain this. V and J are TRBV11-2 and TRBJ2-7, with D possibly being TRBD2 (5 bases). The CDR3 runs 15 residues. The germline gives CDR1 SGHAT, CDR2 FQNNGV. CDR3: CASGLSSGITYKQYF. The DNA of the CDR3 is TGTGCCAGTGGCTTATCCTCGGGGATTACCTACAAGCAGTACTTC.

As concerns this clonotype: The final CDR3 position lacks the conserved phenylalanine or tryptophan, pointing to a likely read error. The chain carries TRBV29-1 and TRBJ1-1, with D perhaps matching TRBD1 (5 bases). V lost 4 bases to trimming and J lost 0 bases, with 9 bases between them. The CDR3 totals 13 residues. Germline-derived CDR1 and CDR2 are SQVTM and ANQGSEA. CDR3 protein: CSVGGGMNTEAFS. The CDR3 bases are TGCAGCGTTGGTGGGGGTATGAACACTGAAGCTTTCTCT.

This clonotype is labeled as medium-sized. The DNA for the CDR3 is TGTGCCAGCAGTTATGACAGGGAATCTTCCGAGCAGTACTTC. It codes for CASSYDRESSEQYF. The rearrangement joins TRBV6-2 or TRBV6-3 to TRBJ2-7, with 7 positions matching TRBD1. Germline V CDR1 and CDR2: MNHEY, SVGEGT. J lost 6 bases, V lost 3 bases, and 8 bases had no gene match. This CDR3 spans 14 amino acids.

Comments on this clonotype: An end of the junction does not agree with germline; a read error may underlie this. This sequence joins TRBV6-6 and TRBJ2-3; 7 bases align to TRBD2. There are 15 residues in the CDR3. The V gene's germline CDR1 is MNHNY and CDR2 SVGAGI (reference sequence). Here the CDR3 reads CASNPHASGTDTRYF. CDR3 DNA sequence: TGTGCCAGCAATCCCCATGCTAGCGGAACAGATACGCGGTATTTT.

A note on this clonotype: At one boundary the junction diverges from the germline segment, which might be a read error. The chain recombines TRBV11-2 with TRBJ1-4; no clear D gene. CDR3 size: 15 residues. Germline CDR1 is SGHAT and CDR2 is FQNNGV. DNA for the CDR3: TGTGCCAGCAGTTTAGACGGGTTCGCTAATGAAAAGCTGCTTTTT. This sequence encodes CASSLDGFANEKLLF.

V gene TRBV30 combines with J gene TRBJ2-7; D gene uncertain. The V and J ends lost 2 bases and 9 bases respectively, with 17 bases between them. Germline V gene lookup returns CDR1 GTSNPN and CDR2 SVGIG (reference sequence). The CDR3 length is 13 residues. CDR3 region: CAWSSGAPNVQYF. CDR3 nucleotide sequence: TGTGCCTGGAGTTCGGGCGCACCAAACGTGCAGTACTTC.

With regard to this clonotype: One junction end does not reproduce the germline sequence, and a read error may be involved. The chain links TRBV11-3 to TRBJ2-1; D is unclear. The CDR3 consists of 16 residues. CDR1 is SGHNT and CDR2 is YENEEA in the germline V gene. As DNA, the CDR3 is TGTGTCAGCAACTCAGGCGGCCGGAGTTCCTACAATGAGCAGTTCTTC. The encoded protein is CVSNSGGRSSYNEQFF.

To note about this clonotype: This CDR3 fails to terminate in the conserved phenylalanine or tryptophan, so it likely reflects a read error. V gene TRBV11-2 combines with J gene TRBJ2-3; D possibly corresponds to TRBD2 (5 bases). From germline, CDR1 is SGHAT and CDR2 FQNNGV. CDR3 size: 12 residues. CDR3 amino acids: CASSASTDTQYS. The DNA for the CDR3 is TGTGCCAGTAGCGCCAGCACAGATACACAGTATTCT.

The CDR3 DNA reads as TGTGCCAGCGGTTTAGCGAGGCTAGCCTTGGAAAAAAAAGAGACCCAGTACTTC. It specifies CASGLARLALEKKETQYF. The chain is built from TRBV11-2 and TRBJ2-5; perhaps TRBD2 as D (5 bases). Germline CDR1 SGHAT, CDR2 FQNNGV. V was pared by 8 bases and J by 3 bases, with 28 bases between. The CDR3 sequence is 18 residues long.

On this clonotype itself: At one boundary the junction diverges from the germline segment, which might be a read error. V is TRBV5-4 and J is TRBJ1-6, with a possible D match to TRBD1 (6 bases). From germline, CDR1 is SGHNT and CDR2 YYREEE (reference sequence). There are 13 residues in the CDR3. As DNA, the CDR3 is TGTGCCAACAGCATAGAGCCTGAGGGGGCCCTCCACTTT. Its translation is CANSIEPEGALHF.

As concerns this clonotype: An end of the junction does not agree with germline; a read error may underlie this. The chain couples TRBV15 to TRBJ2-1, with 8 bases aligning to TRBD2. The V gene's germline CDR1 is LNHNV and CDR2 YYDKDF (reference sequence). The CDR3 is 14 residues long. CDR3 amino acids: CATRRGAGDNGQFF. As DNA, the CDR3 is TGTGCCACCAGAAGAGGAGCGGGAGACAATGGGCAGTTCTTC.

The V gene is TRBV6-5, the J gene TRBJ2-3; TRBD2 is a possible D gene (6 bases). This CDR3 comprises 11 residues. V was cut by 8 bases and J by 7 bases, with 10 bases left in between. Germline-derived CDR1 and CDR2 are MNHEY and SVGAGI. The CDR3 sequence is CASGEVNTQYF. The CDR3 nucleotides read TGTGCCAGCGGGGAGGTGAATACGCAGTATTTT.

This clonotype is medium-sized (0.01 to 0.1%) within its sample. The gene calls are TRBV4-2 and TRBJ2-2; 9 bases align to TRBD1. V lost 6 bases and J lost 7; bases outside the gene matches: 6. The CDR3 is 14 residues long. The germline V gene encodes CDR1 LGHNA and CDR2 YNFKEQ. The CDR3 nucleotides are TGTGCCAGCAGGAAGGGACAGGGAAACGGGGAGCTGTTTTTT. This encodes CASRKGQGNGELFF.

Points on this clonotype: Since no conserved phenylalanine or tryptophan closes the CDR3, a read error is the likely cause. The gene calls are TRBV10-2 and TRBJ2-2; 14 positions agree with TRBD2. Germline V gene data show CDR1 as WSHSY and CDR2 as SAAADI. The CDR3 spans 18 residues. The CDR3 region has the DNA TGTGTCAGCAGTGAGGCTAAGGGACTAGCGGGGGACACCGGGGAGCTGTTTATT. Translating gives CVSSEAKGLAGDTGELFI.

Remarks on this clonotype: The junction departs from the called germline gene at one end, perhaps through a read error. The V call is TRBV6-2 or TRBV6-3, the J call TRBJ2-7, with D perhaps TRBD1 (6 bases). Germline V gene data show CDR1 as MNHEY and CDR2 as SVGEGT. The CDR3 totals 16 residues. The CDR3 reads CASRLWSGTGSYEQYF. As DNA, the CDR3 is TGTGCCAGCAGATTATGGTCCGGAACAGGGTCCTATGAGCAGTACTTC.

The rearrangement uses TRBV12-3 or TRBV12-4 and TRBJ2-7; 9 nucleotides align to TRBD2. This CDR3 region has 14 residues. The J segment lost 5 bases and the V segment lost 6 bases, leaving 8 bases of the junction unmatched. CDR3: CASSGTSWGHEQYF. The CDR3 DNA is TGTGCCAGCAGCGGGACTAGCTGGGGGCACGAGCAGTACTTC.